The 30 T cell receptor beta chains presented below share a single source sample, sequenced in a study of blood T cell repertoires in COVID-19. The data were produced by immunoSEQ multiplex PCR, yet TCRdb's version contains in-frame clones alone and is incomplete. Of over 200,000 clones listed, 70% to 90% are singletons. What was sequenced was PBMCs or T cells enriched from blood (not recorded which). The receptors here all came from a man aged 25-40 years who had recovered from COVID-19.

The rearrangement joins TRBV7-2 to TRBJ2-3, with TRBD1 identical over 9 bases. The CDR3 has 15 residues. Germline CDR1 is SGHTA and CDR2 is FQGNSA. The V gene end was trimmed by 5 bases and the J gene end by 4 bases; junction bases not matched to a gene: 7. The CDR3 nucleotides are TGTGCCAGCAGCCCTCGACGGACAGGGGCAGATACGCAGTATTTT. This gives the protein CASSPRRTGADTQYF.

The rearrangement uses TRBV19 and TRBJ1-1, with D possibly matching TRBD1 (5 bases). The CDR3 is 14 amino acids. V shed 7 bases and J shed 0 bases, with 12 bases lying between them. The V gene's germline CDR1 is LNHDA and CDR2 SQIVND (reference sequence). In DNA form, the CDR3 reads TGTGCCAGTAAAGTTAGGGGTCTGAACACTGAAGCTTTCTTT. Protein: CASKVRGLNTEAFF.

The CDR3: CSVARSTVAGRRETQYF. The CDR3 DNA reads TGCAGCGTAGCTAGGTCCACGGTGGCGGGACGGCGGGAGACCCAGTACTTC. The chain recombines TRBV29-1 with TRBJ2-5; D may be TRBD2 (6 bases). Trimming took 6 bases from V and 5 from J, leaving 28 bases between them. The germline V gene has CDR1 SQVTM and CDR2 ANQGSEA. CDR3 length: 17 amino acids.

This clone was counted between two and nine times. This sequence joins TRBV7-9 and TRBJ2-2; TRBD2 matches at 8 bases. The germline V gene has CDR1 SEHNR and CDR2 FQNEAQ (reference sequence). The CDR3 is 16 residues long. The ends lost 6 bases at V and 4 bases at J; junction bases unmatched: 10. The CDR3 coding sequence is TGTGCCAGCAGGCTATCGGGCGGGGGGCGCACCGGGGAGCTGTTTTTT. This gives the protein CASRLSGGGRTGELFF.

This chain links TRBV7-9 with TRBJ2-3, with TRBD1 matching 11 bases. Trimming cost V 5 bases and J 5 bases; bases outside gene matches: 6. The CDR3 is made up of 15 amino acids. The germline V gene has CDR1 SEHNR and CDR2 FQNEAQ (reference sequence). CDR3 nucleotides: TGTGCCAGCAGCCCGGACAGGGGGCGCGGAGATACGCAGTATTTT. Protein product: CASSPDRGRGDTQYF.

The V gene is TRBV11-2, the J gene TRBJ1-2; 8 positions agree with TRBD1. V dropped 5 bases and J dropped 2; count of bases not matched to a gene: 7. The CDR3 sequence is 15 residues long. The germline CDR1 and CDR2 sequences are SGHAT and FQNNGV. The CDR3 loop reads CASSPKRDRNYGYTF. CDR3 bases: TGTGCCAGCAGCCCAAAACGGGACAGGAACTATGGCTACACCTTC.

This chain joins TRBV12-3 or TRBV12-4 and TRBJ1-3; the D is unclear. The CDR3 is made up of 13 amino acids. The germline V and J ends were trimmed by 5 bases and 5 bases, with 10 bases remaining between them. The DNA of the CDR3 is TGTGCCAGCAGTCTAGACGAGAGAAACACCATATATTTT. Protein sequence: CASSLDERNTIYF.

The genes are TRBV7-8 and TRBJ2-6; 7 bases line up with TRBD1. Germline CDR1 reads SGHVS; CDR2 reads FQNEAQ. CDR3 length: 13 residues. J gave up 4 bases and V 6 bases, and 0 bases lay outside the gene matches. CDR3 protein: CASRDRGANVLTF. For the CDR3, the DNA is TGTGCCAGCAGGGACAGGGGGGCCAACGTCCTGACTTTC.

The J gene is TRBJ1-2, the V gene TRBV7-9, with 12 bases lining up with TRBD1. The germline CDR1 and CDR2 sequences are SEHNR and FQNEAQ (reference sequence). This CDR3 comprises 16 residues. Trimming removed 5 bases from V and 3 bases from J; junction bases left unmatched: 7. The DNA of the CDR3 is TGTGCCAGCAGCGACCGGGGACAGGGGGCTTACTATGGCTACACCTTC. The encoded protein is CASSDRGQGAYYGYTF.

V usage is TRBV6-1 and J usage is TRBJ2-1; 8 bases are a match to TRBD2. The germline gives CDR1 MNHNS, CDR2 SASEGT. CDR3 length equals 17 residues. V dropped 4 bases and J dropped 7; count of bases not matched to a gene: 15. The CDR3 region has the DNA TGTGCCAGCAGTGGGGCCGGGGTGGCGGGAGGACATAATGAGCAGTTCTTC. It codes for CASSGAGVAGGHNEQFF.

V usage is TRBV19 and J usage is TRBJ1-2; D call uncertain. Looked up from germline, CDR1 is LNHDA and CDR2 is SQIVND (reference sequence). CDR3 length: 14 residues. V was shortened by 7 bases and J by 2 bases, with 14 bases between the two germline ends. The CDR3 sequence: CASIGGIRNYGYTF. The CDR3 DNA is TGTGCCAGTATCGGAGGCATTAGGAACTATGGCTACACCTTC.

The chain links TRBV30 to TRBJ1-1, with 12 bases identical to TRBD1. V lost 5 bases, J lost 11 bases, and 9 bases stayed unmatched. CDR3 length: 13 residues. Germline V lookup: CDR1 GTSNPN, CDR2 SVGIG (reference sequence). CDR3 in DNA: TGTGCCTGGGGGGACAGGGGGCCTTATGGGGCTTTCTTT. As protein: CAWGDRGPYGAFF.

This chain joins TRBV5-4 and TRBJ1-1; D possibly corresponds to TRBD1 (6 bases). V dropped 0 bases and J dropped 7 bases, with 13 bases sitting between them. Germline V CDR1 and CDR2: SGHNT, YYREEE (reference sequence). The CDR3 contains 14 residues. CDR3: CASSLVGRDIEAFF. The CDR3, as DNA: TGTGCCAGCAGCTTGGTCGGCAGGGACATTGAAGCTTTCTTT.

The V gene is TRBV19, the J gene TRBJ2-1, with unresolved D. The CDR3 runs to 13 residues. V lost 11 bases to trimming and J lost 6 bases, with 17 bases between them. From germline, CDR1 is LNHDA and CDR2 SQIVND (reference sequence). Here the CDR3 DNA reads TGTGCCTCATCTCGGAGATCTTTCAATGAGCAGTTCTTC. Translating it yields CASSRRSFNEQFF. The variable domain in full, completed from reference TRBV19 and TRBJ2-1, reads DGGITQSPKYLFRKEGQNVTLSCEQNLNHDAMYWYRQDPGQGLRLIYYSQIVNDFQKGDIAEGYSVSREKKESFPLTVTSAQKNPTAFYLCASSRRSFNEQFFGPGTRLTVL.

This clone has just a few counts. The rearrangement uses TRBV5-1 and TRBJ1-2, with 7 positions matching TRBD1. The CDR3 consists of 14 residues. The J segment lost 4 bases and the V segment lost 0 bases, leaving 3 bases of the junction unmatched. Germline lookup yields CDR1 SGHRS and CDR2 YFSETQ. The CDR3 DNA sequence: TGCGCCAGCAGCTTGGAGGGGGCGGGCTATGGCTACACCTTC. Its translation: CASSLEGAGYGYTF.

The chain links TRBV24-1 to TRBJ1-1; TRBD1 matches at 7 bases. Germline assignment: CDR1 KGHDR and CDR2 SFDVKD. J lost 3 bases, V lost 5 bases, and 2 bases had no gene match. There are 13 residues in the CDR3. CDR3 sequence: CATSGDRDTEAFF. The CDR3 DNA is TGTGCCACCAGTGGCGACAGGGACACTGAAGCTTTCTTT.

Here the CDR3 DNA reads TGTGCCAGTAGCGCAAACAGGGCTAGCGGGGGGGCCAGGGATACGCAGTATTTT. Translating it yields CASSANRASGGARDTQYF. This chain joins TRBV19 and TRBJ2-3; 12 bases fit TRBD2. CDR1 is LNHDA, CDR2 SQIVND, per germline (reference sequence). The CDR3 has 18 amino acids. V lost 6 bases, J lost 6 bases, and 16 bases stayed unmatched.

The rearrangement joins TRBV28 to TRBJ2-3; 7 positions match TRBD1. J lost 6 bases, V lost 3 bases, and 6 bases had no gene match. Germline V gives CDR1 MDHEN, CDR2 SYDVKM. This CDR3 comprises 14 residues. In nucleotides, the CDR3 is TGTGCCAGCAGTTTTAGGGGGCGGGTGGATACGCAGTATTTT. It specifies CASSFRGRVDTQYF. The full variable domain, rest sourced from reference TRBV28 and TRBJ2-3, is DVKVTQSSRYLVKRTGEKVFLECVQDMDHENMFWYRQDPGLGLRLIYFSYDVKMKEKGDIPEGYSVSREKKERFSLILESASTNQTSMYLCASSFRGRVDTQYFGPGTRLTVL.

This clone turned up a few times. The chain couples TRBV6-2 or TRBV6-3 to TRBJ1-2; TRBD1 matches at 7 bases. J lost 7 bases, V lost 6 bases, and 11 bases had no gene match. The CDR3 is 14 residues long. Germline loops: CDR1 MNHEY, CDR2 SVGEGT. The CDR3 sequence is CASSRPTGESGYTF. CDR3 bases: TGTGCCAGCAGCCGACCTACAGGGGAGTCTGGCTACACCTTC.

V gene TRBV10-1 combines with J gene TRBJ2-7; 9 bases align to TRBD1. The CDR3 spans 14 residues. J lost 3 bases, V lost 5 bases, and 5 bases had no gene match. Germline CDR1 reads WNHNN; CDR2 reads SYGVQD (reference sequence). CDR3 nucleotide sequence: TGCGCCAGCAGTTTCAGGGACAGGGACTACGAGCAGTACTTC. Protein product: CASSFRDRDYEQYF.

This sequence joins TRBV27 and TRBJ2-7; 12 positions agree with TRBD1. Germline loops: CDR1 MNHEY, CDR2 SMNVEV (reference sequence). Trimming took 8 bases from V and 4 from J; bases not matched to a gene: 6. The CDR3 is 14 residues long. DNA of the CDR3: TGTGCCAGCCAGGGGACAGGGGGCTTATACGAGCAGTACTTC. Translated: CASQGTGGLYEQYF.

This clone was observed a few times. This rearrangement joins TRBV5-1 to TRBJ2-1, with D unresolved. Germline assignment: CDR1 SGHRS and CDR2 YFSETQ. The CDR3 length is 16 residues. V dropped 0 bases and J dropped 0 bases, with 10 bases sitting between them. The CDR3 DNA is TGCGCCAGCAGCTTGGAACCCAGGAACTCCTACAATGAGCAGTTCTTC. Translation: CASSLEPRNSYNEQFF.

The chain has TRBV19 and TRBJ1-6; the match to TRBD1 covers 9 bases. CDR1 and CDR2 (germline): LNHDA, SQIVND (reference sequence). V was clipped by 5 bases and J by 9 bases; unmatched bases: 8. The CDR3 length is 15 residues. This CDR3 is CASSPRTGAGSPLHF. The CDR3 DNA reads TGTGCCAGTAGTCCAAGGACAGGGGCTGGTTCACCCCTCCACTTT.

This chain joins TRBV10-3 and TRBJ2-7, with 9 nucleotides matching TRBD1. Looked up from germline, CDR1 is ENHRY and CDR2 is SYGVKD. The V gene end was trimmed by 10 bases and the J gene end by 2 bases; junction bases not matched to a gene: 3. There are 12 residues in the CDR3. The CDR3 reads CASGTGTYEQYF. The CDR3 region has the DNA TGTGCCAGCGGGACAGGGACCTACGAGCAGTACTTC.

The rearrangement uses TRBV19 and TRBJ1-2; 8 bases are a match to TRBD1. This CDR3 has 13 amino acids. Germline V gene lookup returns CDR1 LNHDA and CDR2 SQIVND (reference sequence). The junction had 4 bases not matched to a gene; V was cut back by 5 bases and J by 5 bases. The CDR3 DNA sequence: TGTGCCAGTAGTTCGACAGGGGTATATGGCTACACCTTC. This encodes CASSSTGVYGYTF.

The chain uses TRBV28 and TRBJ1-2; 8 bases align to TRBD1. V shed 1 base and J 6 bases; nucleotides not matched to a gene: 1. Germline CDR1 and CDR2: MDHEN and SYDVKM. The CDR3 contains 13 residues. The CDR3 coding sequence is TGTGCCAGCAGTTTATCAGGGGGCAATGGCTACACCTTC. Protein product: CASSLSGGNGYTF.

The V gene is TRBV6-5, the J gene TRBJ2-5; a weak D match, TRBD1 (6 bases). Per germline, CDR1 MNHEY and CDR2 SVGAGI. This CDR3 spans 15 amino acids. Trimming shortened V by 6 bases and J by 0 bases, and 14 bases separated the two germline ends. For the CDR3, the DNA is TGTGCCAGCAGCAGAGTGACAGGCAACCAAGAGACCCAGTACTTC. This sequence encodes CASSRVTGNQETQYF.

This chain's CDR3 is CASNPGDRGYEQYF. The DNA for the CDR3 is TGTGCCAGCAACCCCGGGGACAGGGGCTACGAGCAGTACTTC. The chain is built from TRBV2 and TRBJ2-7, with 10 positions matching TRBD1. Germline V gene data show CDR1 as SNHLY and CDR2 as FYNNEI. This CDR3 contains 14 residues. V lost 7 bases and J lost 3; bases outside the gene matches: 6. The variable domain in full, with the rest retrieved from reference TRBV2 and TRBJ2-7, is EPEVTQTPSHQVTQMGQEVILRCVPISNHLYFYWYRQILGQKVEFLVSFYNNEISEKSEIFDDQFSVERPDGSNFTLKIRSTKLEDSAMYFCASNPGDRGYEQYFGPGTRLTVT.

The rearrangement uses TRBV3-1 (or the pseudogene TRBV3-2) and TRBJ2-2; TRBD2 matches at 12 bases. Trimming removed 1 base from V and 7 bases from J; junction bases left unmatched: 10. Germline V gene data show CDR1 as LGHDT and CDR2 as YNNKEL (reference sequence). CDR3 length: 18 amino acids. Written as DNA, the CDR3 is TGTGCCAGCAGCCAAGCCCCTCTAGCGGGGGGGCCGGGCGGGGAGCTGTTTTTT. It yields the protein CASSQAPLAGGPGGELFF.

The rearrangement uses TRBV29-1 and TRBJ1-1; 7 bases agree with TRBD1. This CDR3 has 13 residues. V was clipped by 8 bases and J by 0 bases; unmatched bases: 6. Germline CDR1 and CDR2: SQVTM and ANQGSEA. The CDR3 nucleotides read TGCAGCTTCAAGGGACAGATGAACACTGAAGCTTTCTTT. Its translation is CSFKGQMNTEAFF.